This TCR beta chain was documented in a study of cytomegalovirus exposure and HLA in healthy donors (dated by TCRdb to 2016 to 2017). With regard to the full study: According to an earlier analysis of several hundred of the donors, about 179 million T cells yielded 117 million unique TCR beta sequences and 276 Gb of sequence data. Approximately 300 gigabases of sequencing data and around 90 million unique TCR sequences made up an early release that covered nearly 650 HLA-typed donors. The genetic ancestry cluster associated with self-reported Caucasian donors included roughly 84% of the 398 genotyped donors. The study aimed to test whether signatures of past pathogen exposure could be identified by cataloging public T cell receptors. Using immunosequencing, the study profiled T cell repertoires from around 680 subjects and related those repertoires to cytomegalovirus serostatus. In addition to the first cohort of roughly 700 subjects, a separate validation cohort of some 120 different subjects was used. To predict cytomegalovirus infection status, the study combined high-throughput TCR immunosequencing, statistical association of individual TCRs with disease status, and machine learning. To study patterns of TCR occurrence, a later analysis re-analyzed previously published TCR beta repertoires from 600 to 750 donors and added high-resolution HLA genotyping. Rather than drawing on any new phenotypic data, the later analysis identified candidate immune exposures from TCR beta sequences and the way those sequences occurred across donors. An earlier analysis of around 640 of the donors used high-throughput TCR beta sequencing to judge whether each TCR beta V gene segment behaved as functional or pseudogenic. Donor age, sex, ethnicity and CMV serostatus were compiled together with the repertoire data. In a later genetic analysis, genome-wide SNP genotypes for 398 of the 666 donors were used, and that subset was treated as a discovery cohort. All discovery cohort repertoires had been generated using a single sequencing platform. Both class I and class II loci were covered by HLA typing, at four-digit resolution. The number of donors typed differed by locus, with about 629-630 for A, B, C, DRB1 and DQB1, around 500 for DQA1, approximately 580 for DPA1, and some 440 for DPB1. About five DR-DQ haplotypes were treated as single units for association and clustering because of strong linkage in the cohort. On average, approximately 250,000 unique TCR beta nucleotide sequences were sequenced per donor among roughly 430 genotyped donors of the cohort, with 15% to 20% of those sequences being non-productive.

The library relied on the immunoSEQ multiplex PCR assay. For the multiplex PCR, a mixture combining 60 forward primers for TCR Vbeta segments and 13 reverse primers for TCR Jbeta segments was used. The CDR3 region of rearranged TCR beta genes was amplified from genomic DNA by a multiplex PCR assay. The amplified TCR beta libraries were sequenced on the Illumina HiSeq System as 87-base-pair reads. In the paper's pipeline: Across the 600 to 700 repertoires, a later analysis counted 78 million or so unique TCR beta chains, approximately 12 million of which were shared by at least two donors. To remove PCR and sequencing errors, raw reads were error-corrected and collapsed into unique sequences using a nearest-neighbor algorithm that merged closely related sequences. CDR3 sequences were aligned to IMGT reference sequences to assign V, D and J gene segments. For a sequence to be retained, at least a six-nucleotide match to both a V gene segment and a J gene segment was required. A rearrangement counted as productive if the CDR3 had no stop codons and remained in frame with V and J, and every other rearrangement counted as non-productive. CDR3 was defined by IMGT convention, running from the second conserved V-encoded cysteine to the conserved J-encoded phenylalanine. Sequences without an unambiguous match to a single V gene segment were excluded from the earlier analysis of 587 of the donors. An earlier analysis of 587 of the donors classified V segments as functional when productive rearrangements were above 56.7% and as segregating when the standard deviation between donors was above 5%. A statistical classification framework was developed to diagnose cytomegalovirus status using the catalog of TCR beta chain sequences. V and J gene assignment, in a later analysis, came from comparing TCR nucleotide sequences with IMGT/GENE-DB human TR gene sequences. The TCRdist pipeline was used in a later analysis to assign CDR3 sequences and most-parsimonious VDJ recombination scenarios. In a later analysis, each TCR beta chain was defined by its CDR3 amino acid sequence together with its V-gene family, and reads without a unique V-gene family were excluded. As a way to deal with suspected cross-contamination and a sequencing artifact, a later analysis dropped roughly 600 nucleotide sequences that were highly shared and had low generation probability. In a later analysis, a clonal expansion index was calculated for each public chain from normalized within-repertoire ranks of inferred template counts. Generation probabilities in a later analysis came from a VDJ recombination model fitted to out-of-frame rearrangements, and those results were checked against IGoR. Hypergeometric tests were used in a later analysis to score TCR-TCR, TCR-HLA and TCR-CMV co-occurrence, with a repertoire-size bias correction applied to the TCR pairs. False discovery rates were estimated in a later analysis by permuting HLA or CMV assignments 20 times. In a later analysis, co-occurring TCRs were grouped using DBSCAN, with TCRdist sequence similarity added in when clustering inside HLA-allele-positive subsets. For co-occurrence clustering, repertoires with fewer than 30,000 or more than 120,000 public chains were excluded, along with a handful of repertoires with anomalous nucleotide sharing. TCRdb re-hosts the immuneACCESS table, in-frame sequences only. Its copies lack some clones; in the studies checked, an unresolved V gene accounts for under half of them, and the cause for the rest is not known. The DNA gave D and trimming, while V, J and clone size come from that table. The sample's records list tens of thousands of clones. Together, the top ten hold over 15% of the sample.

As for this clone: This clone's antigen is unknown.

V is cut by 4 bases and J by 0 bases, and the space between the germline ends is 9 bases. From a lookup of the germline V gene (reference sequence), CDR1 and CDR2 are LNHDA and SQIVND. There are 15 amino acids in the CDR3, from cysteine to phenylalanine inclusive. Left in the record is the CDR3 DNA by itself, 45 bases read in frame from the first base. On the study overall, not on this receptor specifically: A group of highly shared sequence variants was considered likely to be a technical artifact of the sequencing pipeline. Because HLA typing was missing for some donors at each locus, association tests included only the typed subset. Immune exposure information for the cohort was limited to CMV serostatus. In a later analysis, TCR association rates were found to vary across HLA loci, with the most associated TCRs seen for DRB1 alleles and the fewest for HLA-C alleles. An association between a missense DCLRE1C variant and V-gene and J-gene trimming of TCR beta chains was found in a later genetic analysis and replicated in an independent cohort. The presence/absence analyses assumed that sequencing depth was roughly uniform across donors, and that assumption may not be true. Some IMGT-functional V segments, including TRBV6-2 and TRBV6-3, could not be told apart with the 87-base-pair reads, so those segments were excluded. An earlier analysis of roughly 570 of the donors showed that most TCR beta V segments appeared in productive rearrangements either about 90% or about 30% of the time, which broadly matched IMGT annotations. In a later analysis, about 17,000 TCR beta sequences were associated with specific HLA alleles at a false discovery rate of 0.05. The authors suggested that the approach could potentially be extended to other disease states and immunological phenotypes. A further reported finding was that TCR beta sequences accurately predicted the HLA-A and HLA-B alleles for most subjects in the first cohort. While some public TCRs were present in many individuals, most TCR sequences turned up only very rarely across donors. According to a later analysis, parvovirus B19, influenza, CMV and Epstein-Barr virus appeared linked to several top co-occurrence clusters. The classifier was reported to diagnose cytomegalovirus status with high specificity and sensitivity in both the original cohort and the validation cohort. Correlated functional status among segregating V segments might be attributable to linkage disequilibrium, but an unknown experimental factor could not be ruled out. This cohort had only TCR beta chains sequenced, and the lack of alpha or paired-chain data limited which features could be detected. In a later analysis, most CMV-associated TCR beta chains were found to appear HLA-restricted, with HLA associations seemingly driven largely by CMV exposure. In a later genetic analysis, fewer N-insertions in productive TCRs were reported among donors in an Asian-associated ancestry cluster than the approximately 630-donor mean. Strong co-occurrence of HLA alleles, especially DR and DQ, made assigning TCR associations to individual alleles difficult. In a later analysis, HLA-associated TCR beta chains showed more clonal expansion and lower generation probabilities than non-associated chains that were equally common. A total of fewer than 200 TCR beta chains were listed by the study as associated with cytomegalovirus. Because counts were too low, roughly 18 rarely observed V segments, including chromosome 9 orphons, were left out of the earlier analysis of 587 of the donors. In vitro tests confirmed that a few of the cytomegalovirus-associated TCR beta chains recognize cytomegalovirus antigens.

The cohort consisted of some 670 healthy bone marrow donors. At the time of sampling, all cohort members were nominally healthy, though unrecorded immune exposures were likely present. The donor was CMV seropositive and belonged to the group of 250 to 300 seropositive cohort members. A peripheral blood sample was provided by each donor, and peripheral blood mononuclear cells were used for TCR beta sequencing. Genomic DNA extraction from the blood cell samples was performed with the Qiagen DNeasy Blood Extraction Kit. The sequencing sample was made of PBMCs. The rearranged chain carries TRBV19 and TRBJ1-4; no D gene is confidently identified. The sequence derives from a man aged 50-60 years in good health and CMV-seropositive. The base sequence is TGTGCCAGTAGTACGTTAACGGCAACTAATGAAAAACTGTTTTTT. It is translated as CASSTLTATNEKLFF.